This note documents a single TCR beta chain sequence. These data are taken from a study of sequential checkpoint blockade in melanoma. Study information: Arm A got nivolumab then ipilimumab; arm B the reverse, 1:1. After both sequences, patients received maintenance nivolumab.

Germline V lookup: CDR1 SGHRS, CDR2 YFSETQ. CDR3 size: 14 residues. V dropped 3 bases and J dropped 4 bases, with 13 bases sitting between them. The data were produced by immunoSEQ multiplex PCR, yet TCRdb's version contains in-frame clones alone and is incomplete. The sample includes 13,000 or so clones, approximately 82% of them seen just once. The treatment is: randomized to nivolumab then ipilimumab (arm A) or the reverse (arm B). Patients had received no earlier DNA-damaging chemotherapy. From thawed PBMCs, live CD3+CD8+ cells negative for CD19 and CD56 were sorted. The clonotype originates from a human donor with melanoma. The material sequenced was CD8+ T cells sorted from blood (inferred from file names), taken from a patient given nivolumab and ipilimumab in sequence. V usage is TRBV5-1 and J usage is TRBJ1-2, with TRBD1 as a possible D gene (6 bases). CDR3 nucleotides: TGCGCCAGCAGCTCTGAACAGGGCGGCTATGGCTACACCTTC. This encodes CASSSEQGGYGYTF.